Sequencing of this T cell receptor (beta chain) was carried out in a study of CD8 T cells in ankylosing spondylitis. Study findings and constraints: The authors reported significant enrichment of disease-linked clones in matched ankylosing spondylitis synovial fluid. In the blood and synovial fluid of reactive arthritis, some motif variants had been previously reported. Among TCR beta sequences, a motif of roughly 8 highly homologous variants appeared characteristic of ankylosing spondylitis blood.

Worth noting for this clonotype: The antigen is not known.

Germline V gene lookup returns CDR1 MNHNS and CDR2 SASEGT. The CDR3 totals 15 residues. Deletions cut 8 bases from V and 5 bases from J, with 20 bases between. TCRdb fed the 5' RACE reads into MiXCR, producing one record per CDR3 protein. Of approximately 110,000 distinct CDR3 sequences detected, less than 25% appear once; the ten largest clones hold 9% to 15%. The rearrangement links TRBV6-1 to TRBJ2-3, with a weak D call TRBD2 (6 bases). This receptor was taken from a male donor with ankylosing spondylitis. Sequenced input: synovial fluid, either unsorted or a sorted T cell fraction (not recorded which). The CDR3 DNA is TGTGCCAGCCAGCGGTCTTGGACTAAATTAGATACGCAGTATTTT. It encodes CASQRSWTKLDTQYF.